This T cell receptor beta chain was recorded in a study of T cell changes during pregnancy in multiple sclerosis. Worth noting for this clone: An end of the junction differs from the germline gene, which may be a read error.

Germline CDR1 reads GTSNPN; CDR2 reads SVGIG (reference sequence). CDR3 length: 14 amino acids. Here immunoSEQ multiplex PCR was the method, and the copy in TCRdb shows in-frame clones only, minus some. The repertoire has roughly 10,000 clones, 83% of them found once; the top ten carry 15% to 20%. V usage is TRBV30 and J usage is TRBJ1-4; D is ambiguous. The input for sequencing was CD8+ T cells from peripheral blood mononuclear cells, taken in the third trimester of pregnancy. This sequence was found in a female donor in good health, enrolled as a control in a pregnancy study. DNA for the CDR3: TGTGCGTGGACCTCCGGACTCGGGAATGAAAAACTGTTTTTT. Amino acids: CAWTSGLGNEKLFF.